The 9 T cell receptor beta chains in this list originate from one sample, sequenced in a study of blood T cell repertoires in COVID-19. This table comes from immunoSEQ multiplex PCR, and its TCRdb copy is limited to in-frame clones, with some not included. The table records about 160,000 clones, around 84% of them present only once. Sequenced input: peripheral blood. These receptors were obtained from a man in his forties with acute or convalescent COVID-19.

This chain connects TRBV18 to TRBJ2-5, with a tentative D call TRBD2 (6 bases). The CDR3 spans 15 residues. Trimming removed 2 bases at V and 5 bases at J, with 15 bases between. CDR1 is KGHSH, CDR2 LQKENI, per germline. CDR3 amino acids: CASSPIGGPQETQYF. The CDR3 region has the DNA TGTGCCAGCTCACCAATCGGGGGTCCCCAGGAGACCCAGTACTTC.

The chain couples TRBV28 to TRBJ1-5, with 9 bases that match TRBD1. Germline V gene lookup returns CDR1 MDHEN and CDR2 SYDVKM. With 6 bases clipped from V and 1 base from J, the junction kept 4 bases outside the gene matches. This CDR3 is built from 15 residues. The CDR3 DNA follows: TGTGCCAGCAGGCCAGGACAGGGGAGCAATCAGCCCCAGCATTTT. Residues: CASRPGQGSNQPQHF. The whole variable domain, filled in from reference TRBV28 and TRBJ1-5, reads DVKVTQSSRYLVKRTGEKVFLECVQDMDHENMFWYRQDPGLGLRLIYFSYDVKMKEKGDIPEGYSVSREKKERFSLILESASTNQTSMYLCASRPGQGSNQPQHFGDGTRLSIL.

CDR3 bases: TGCAGCGTCCAGACAGGGGGTCCCTACGAGCAGTACTTC. This encodes CSVQTGGPYEQYF. The chain joins TRBV29-1 to TRBJ2-7; TRBD1 matches 9 bases. The CDR3 sequence is 13 residues long. J lost 2 bases, V lost 6 bases, and 5 bases had no gene match. Germline assignment: CDR1 SQVTM and CDR2 ANQGSEA.

CDR3 DNA: TGCAGCGTCTTGTTAGCGGGCTCCTACAATGAGCAGTTCTTC. Encoded protein: CSVLLAGSYNEQFF. V and J are TRBV29-1 and TRBJ2-1, with TRBD2 matching 7 bases. The length of the CDR3 is 14 residues. J lost 0 bases, V lost 6 bases, and 5 bases had no gene match. The V gene's germline CDR1 is SQVTM and CDR2 ANQGSEA.

The J gene is TRBJ1-6, the V gene TRBV28; 9 bases are a match to TRBD1. Trimming took 4 bases from V and 7 from J; bases not matched to a gene: 5. The CDR3 length is 15 residues. The germline V gene has CDR1 MDHEN and CDR2 SYDVKM. The CDR3 DNA follows: TGTGCCAGCAGTTACACAGGGGGCCTAAATTCACCCCTCCACTTT. It yields the protein CASSYTGGLNSPLHF. The variable domain in full, completed from reference TRBV28 and TRBJ1-6, reads DVKVTQSSRYLVKRTGEKVFLECVQDMDHENMFWYRQDPGLGLRLIYFSYDVKMKEKGDIPEGYSVSREKKERFSLILESASTNQTSMYLCASSYTGGLNSPLHFGNGTRLTVT.

The rearrangement uses TRBV6-1 and TRBJ2-3; weak D call: TRBD1 (6 bases). The CDR3 contains 16 residues. Germline V gives CDR1 MNHNS, CDR2 SASEGT. V lost 1 base, J lost 4 bases, and 15 bases lay in between. CDR3 sequence (DNA): TGTGCCAGCAGTGAAGTAGGGGGTTCCAACCCAGATACGCAGTATTTT. Its protein product is CASSEVGGSNPDTQYF.

This clone occurred once. V gene TRBV21-1 combines with J gene TRBJ1-2; the listed D gene, TRBD1, was not tested against the DNA. TRBV21-1 is an annotated pseudogene. The CDR3 covers 15 residues. CDR3 sequence reads: CASSGRQGRAYGYTF. The CDR3 DNA sequence: TGTGCCAGCAGCGGTCGACAGGGAAGGGCCTATGGCTACACCTTC.

The V call is TRBV9, the J call TRBJ1-5; tentatively, D is TRBD1 (6 bases). The germline CDR1 and CDR2 sequences are SGDLS and YYNGEE. Trimming shortened V by 0 bases and J by 7 bases, and 11 bases separated the two germline ends. The CDR3 spans 14 residues. The CDR3 loop reads CASSVGTDRQPQHF. CDR3 bases: TGTGCCAGCAGCGTAGGGACAGATCGGCAGCCCCAGCATTTT.

The chain joins TRBV4-1 to TRBJ1-1; D call uncertain. The length of the CDR3 is 14 residues. The germline V and J ends were trimmed by 0 bases and 1 base, with 6 bases remaining between them. Germline CDR1 MGHRA, CDR2 YSYEKL. The CDR3 spells CASSQDYGNTEAFF. The CDR3 nucleotides read TGCGCCAGCAGCCAAGATTACGGGAACACTGAAGCTTTCTTT.